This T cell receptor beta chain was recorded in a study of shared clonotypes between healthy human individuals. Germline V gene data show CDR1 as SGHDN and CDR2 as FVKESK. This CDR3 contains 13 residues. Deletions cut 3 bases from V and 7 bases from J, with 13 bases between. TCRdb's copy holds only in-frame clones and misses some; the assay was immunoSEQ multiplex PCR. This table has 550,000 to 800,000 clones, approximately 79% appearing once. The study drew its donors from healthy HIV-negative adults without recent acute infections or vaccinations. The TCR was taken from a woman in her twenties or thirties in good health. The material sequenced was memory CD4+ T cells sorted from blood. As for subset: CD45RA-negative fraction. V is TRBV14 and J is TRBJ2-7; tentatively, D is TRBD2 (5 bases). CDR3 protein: CASSQIITGEQYF. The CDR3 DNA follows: TGTGCCAGCAGCCAGATAATCACGGGAGAGCAGTACTTC. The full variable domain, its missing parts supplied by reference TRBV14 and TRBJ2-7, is EAGVTQFPSHSVIEKGQTVTLRCDPISGHDNLYWYRRVMGKEIKFLLHFVKESKQDESGMPNNRFLAERTGGTYSTLKVQPAELEDSGVYFCASSQIITGEQYFGPGTRLTVT.